A single TCR beta chain is shown here with its context. What it binds is not known. This CDR3 is built from 12 residues. V dropped 2 bases and J dropped 10; count of bases not matched to a gene: 1. From germline, CDR1 is SGHDT and CDR2 YYEEEE. This record comes from a study of T cells in localized non-small cell lung cancer. Study results and limitations: Appearance in adjacent lung was seen for a median around 60 of the top 100 tumor clones.

Libraries were prepared by immunoSEQ multiplex PCR; TCRdb keeps only in-frame clonotypes and omits some of them. This sample has tens of thousands of clones, with over 80% found just once. The sequence came from a man between 35 and 75 years old with stage II squamous cell lung carcinoma. The sequencing used PBMCs, collected before any cancer treatment. The chain employs TRBV5-6 and TRBJ2-3, with 10 bases matching TRBD1. This chain's CDR3 is CASSFGTGAQYF. The CDR3 bases are TGTGCCAGCAGCTTCGGGACAGGGGCGCAGTATTTT. Combining the CDR3 with reference TRBV5-6 and TRBJ2-3 gives the whole variable domain DAGVTQSPTHLIKTRGQQVTLRCSPKSGHDTVSWYQQALGQGPQFIFQYYEEEERQRGNFPDRFSGHQFPNYSSELNVNALLLGDSALYLCASSFGTGAQYFGPGTRLTVL.